The sequence of this TCR beta chain was determined in a study of CD8+ T cells in alopecia areata listed by TCRdb under 2018. Turning to the overall study: Treated patients were enrolled in an open-label pilot trial of oral tofacitinib, 5 to 10 mg twice daily, for moderate-to-severe alopecia areata. The RNA source kit depended on sample type: the PAXgene miRNA kit for fixed scalp, the miRNeasy kit for PBMCs, and the RNeasy kit for mouse skin. Scalp clonality was compared across normal scalp (n=4), patchy alopecia areata scalp (n=8), and alopecia totalis/universalis scalp (n=8). Patients stayed on tofacitinib for 6 to 18 months and then had 6 months of follow-up off drug so that delayed response and recurrence could be assessed. High-throughput TCRbeta sequencing was used to examine T cell clonal expansion in alopecia areata in both the C3H/HeJ mouse model and human patients. Biopsies were taken from tofacitinib-treated patients at baseline and at 4 and 24 weeks of treatment, and a later scalp biopsy was taken in several of the tofacitinib-treated patients. TCRbeta CDR3 regions were amplified by immunoSEQ multiplex PCR with 35 Vbeta forward and 13 Jbeta reverse primers. On the human side, TCRbeta sequencing was run on scalp tissue and on sorted CD4+ and CD8+ peripheral blood T cells from healthy controls and from alopecia areata patients with either patchy or totalis/universalis disease. The paper as a whole reports these results and caveats: Compared with mice, TCR sequences shared between patients were less clear, possibly partly because of HLA diversity across the patient population. Resident alphabeta T cells in normal human skin are also sequenced, complicating scalp TCR repertoire analysis, unlike mouse skin dominated by gammadelta T cells. Compared with normal scalp, lesional scalp had higher clonality and more expanded CD8+ clones, particularly in alopecia totalis/universalis, a pattern that suggests antigenic drive.

From alopecia areata patients, peripheral blood was collected along with lesional scalp punch biopsies. PBMCs were separated by density centrifugation and stained for CD3, CD4 and CD8, after which CD4+ and CD8+ T cells were sorted on a FACSAria. The CDR3, cysteine through phenylalanine, is 11 amino acids long. Only CDR3 DNA remains: 33 bases, in frame from the first base. The trim is 6 bases for V and 0 bases for J, with a gap of 6 bases between the germline ends. CDR1 and CDR2, per the germline V gene (reference sequence), are DFQATT and SNEGSKA. Notes on this clone: The antigen it recognizes is unknown. No base-level quality is on record; no much larger clone is a single base apart.

Preparation of the library involved the immunoSEQ multiplex PCR assay. RNA was extracted from all samples and reverse transcribed into cDNA as template for TCR sequencing. SuperScript III was used for first-strand cDNA synthesis, primed with a 2:1 mix of oligo-dT and random hexamers. A synthetic immune receptor repertoire was used to gauge amplification bias, and whatever bias remained was removed computationally. Per the source publication's procedure: Raw reads were preprocessed to remove errors, and CDR3 was defined according to IMGT conventions as the region from the conserved cysteine to phenylalanine. Clonality was computed by normalizing Shannon entropy by log2 of the number of productive unique TCRs and subtracting the result from 1. CD4 or CD8 identity of scalp clones was inferred by cross-referencing scalp TCRbeta sequences with sorted blood CD4 and CD8 repertoires. Not all clones reach the TCRdb copy of this immuneACCESS table, which keeps in-frame sequences only. Checked studies attribute under half of the gap to unresolved V genes and leave the rest unexplained. The D gene and trimming were derived from the DNA, and the V and J assignments and clone size from that table. For this sample the table gives 90,000 to 100,000 clones, of which roughly two fifths were detected only once. The ten largest account for around 1.5% of the sample.

This sequence uses TRBV20-1 and TRBJ2-7; the D gene identity is not certain. The TCR originated in a human donor with alopecia areata. The sequenced sample consisted of CD4+ T cells sorted from blood. The sequenced DNA is TGCAGTGCCTCCGCCTCCTACGAGCAGTACTTC. Translated, this gives CSASASYEQYF.